Listed below are T cell receptor beta chains from one sample, sequenced in a study of blood T cell repertoires in COVID-19. Profiling relied on immunoSEQ multiplex PCR, and the TCRdb table lists in-frame clones only, not all of them. This table holds roughly 230,000 clones, roughly 80% found once. Sequenced sample: peripheral blood. The receptors derive from an elderly woman with acute or convalescent COVID-19. The CDR3 runs from the conserved cysteine through the conserved F or W. Fields, in order: clone size, V gene, CDR3 length, D gene, J gene, CDR3 protein, CDR3 DNA. The D gene is left open where the match is weak. Only part of the rows carry a size: once, few, many, or a class if the clone is expanded.

once	TRBV5-4	17	TRBD1	TRBJ1-1	CASSLGGSGQGATEAFF	TGTGCCAGCAGCTTGGGCGGTAGTGGGCAGGGGGCCACTGAAGCTTTCTTT
NA	TRBV30	15	TRBD1	TRBJ2-5	CARGGQGVLRETQYF	TGTGCGAGGGGAGGACAGGGGGTGCTAAGGGAGACCCAGTACTTC
NA	TRBV5-4	14	NA	TRBJ1-4	CASSLTTSREKLFF	TGTGCCAGCAGCTTGACGACTTCCCGTGAAAAACTGTTTTTT
NA	TRBV5-5	13	NA	TRBJ2-5	CASSLPSRETQYF	TGTGCCAGCAGCTTACCCTCGAGAGAGACCCAGTACTTC
NA	TRBV3-1/TRBV3-2	15	NA	TRBJ1-2	CASSQEDRTGNGYTF	TGTGCCAGCAGCCAAGAGGACCGTACAGGGAATGGCTACACCTTC
NA	TRBV5-4	13	TRBD1	TRBJ1-2	CASSAGQGYGYTF	TGTGCCAGCAGCGCGGGACAGGGGTATGGCTACACCTTC
NA	TRBV5-1	12	NA	TRBJ2-1	CASSLTYGEQFF	TGCGCCAGCAGCCTTACTTATGGTGAGCAGTTCTTC
NA	TRBV19	17	TRBD2	TRBJ2-1	CASSTERLAGGMNEQFF	TGTGCCAGTAGTACCGAGAGGCTAGCGGGAGGGATGAATGAGCAGTTCTTC
once	TRBV4-1	13	TRBD1	TRBJ1-2	CASSPTGNYGYTF	TGCGCCAGCAGCCCGACAGGGAACTATGGCTACACCTTC
few	TRBV18	15	NA	TRBJ1-5	CASSNVQGGNQPQHF	TGTGCCAGCTCCAACGTACAGGGTGGTAATCAGCCCCAGCATTTT
NA	TRBV5-1	14	TRBD1	TRBJ1-4	CASSPTGQGEKLFF	TGCGCCAGCAGCCCGACGGGACAGGGTGAAAAACTGTTTTTT
NA	TRBV2	14	TRBD1	TRBJ2-5	CASSQDRARETQYF	TGTGCCAGCAGTCAAGACAGGGCCCGCGAGACCCAGTACTTC
NA	TRBV3-1/TRBV3-2	17	TRBD2	TRBJ2-3	CASSLYRGGASTDTQYF	TGTGCCAGCAGCCTATACCGCGGGGGTGCAAGCACAGATACGCAGTATTTT
NA	TRBV6-6	12	NA	TRBJ1-5	CASSGGDQPQHF	TGTGCCAGCTCTGGGGGGGATCAGCCCCAGCATTTT
NA	TRBV6-6	14	TRBD1	TRBJ1-1	CASRIGQGPTEAFF	TGTGCCAGCAGAATAGGACAGGGACCAACTGAAGCTTTCTTT
NA	TRBV9	15	NA	TRBJ1-1	CASSVDGGSDTEAFF	TGTGCCAGCAGCGTAGATGGGGGGTCGGACACTGAAGCTTTCTTT
NA	TRBV7-9	16	NA	TRBJ2-2	CASSRSSGRATGELFF	TGTGCCAGCAGCCGTTCTTCAGGGCGAGCAACCGGGGAGCTGTTTTTT
NA	TRBV30	17	TRBD2	TRBJ2-3	CAWRGRLAGEGTDTQYF	TGTGCCTGGCGAGGGAGGCTAGCGGGAGAGGGGACAGATACGCAGTATTTT
once	TRBV6-1	14	NA	TRBJ1-5	CASSEVNINQPQHF	TGTGCCAGCAGTGAAGTCAACATCAATCAGCCCCAGCATTTT
NA	TRBV7-9	15	NA	TRBJ1-6	CASSLSRGGNSPLHF	TGTGCCAGCAGCTTAAGCAGGGGCGGAAATTCACCCCTCCACTTT
NA	TRBV5-1	14	NA	TRBJ1-4	CASSLDSGYEKLFF	TGCGCCAGCAGCTTGGATTCAGGGTACGAAAAACTGTTTTTT
NA	TRBV5-4	15	NA	TRBJ1-4	CASSSRQEGVEKLFF	TGTGCCAGCAGCTCGCGACAGGAAGGGGTGGAAAAACTGTTTTTT
few	TRBV20-1	16	TRBD2	TRBJ2-1	CSASSRRGGNNDEQFF	TGCAGTGCTAGTTCCCGTCGGGGGGGCAATAACGATGAGCAGTTCTTC
NA	TRBV19	16	TRBD2	TRBJ2-1	CASSIVSGGTYNEQFF	TGTGCCAGTAGTATAGTCAGCGGGGGCACTTACAATGAGCAGTTCTTC
many	TRBV27	15	TRBD1	TRBJ2-7	CASSLLGQGNYEQYF	TGTGCCAGCAGTTTATTGGGACAGGGGAACTACGAGCAGTACTTC